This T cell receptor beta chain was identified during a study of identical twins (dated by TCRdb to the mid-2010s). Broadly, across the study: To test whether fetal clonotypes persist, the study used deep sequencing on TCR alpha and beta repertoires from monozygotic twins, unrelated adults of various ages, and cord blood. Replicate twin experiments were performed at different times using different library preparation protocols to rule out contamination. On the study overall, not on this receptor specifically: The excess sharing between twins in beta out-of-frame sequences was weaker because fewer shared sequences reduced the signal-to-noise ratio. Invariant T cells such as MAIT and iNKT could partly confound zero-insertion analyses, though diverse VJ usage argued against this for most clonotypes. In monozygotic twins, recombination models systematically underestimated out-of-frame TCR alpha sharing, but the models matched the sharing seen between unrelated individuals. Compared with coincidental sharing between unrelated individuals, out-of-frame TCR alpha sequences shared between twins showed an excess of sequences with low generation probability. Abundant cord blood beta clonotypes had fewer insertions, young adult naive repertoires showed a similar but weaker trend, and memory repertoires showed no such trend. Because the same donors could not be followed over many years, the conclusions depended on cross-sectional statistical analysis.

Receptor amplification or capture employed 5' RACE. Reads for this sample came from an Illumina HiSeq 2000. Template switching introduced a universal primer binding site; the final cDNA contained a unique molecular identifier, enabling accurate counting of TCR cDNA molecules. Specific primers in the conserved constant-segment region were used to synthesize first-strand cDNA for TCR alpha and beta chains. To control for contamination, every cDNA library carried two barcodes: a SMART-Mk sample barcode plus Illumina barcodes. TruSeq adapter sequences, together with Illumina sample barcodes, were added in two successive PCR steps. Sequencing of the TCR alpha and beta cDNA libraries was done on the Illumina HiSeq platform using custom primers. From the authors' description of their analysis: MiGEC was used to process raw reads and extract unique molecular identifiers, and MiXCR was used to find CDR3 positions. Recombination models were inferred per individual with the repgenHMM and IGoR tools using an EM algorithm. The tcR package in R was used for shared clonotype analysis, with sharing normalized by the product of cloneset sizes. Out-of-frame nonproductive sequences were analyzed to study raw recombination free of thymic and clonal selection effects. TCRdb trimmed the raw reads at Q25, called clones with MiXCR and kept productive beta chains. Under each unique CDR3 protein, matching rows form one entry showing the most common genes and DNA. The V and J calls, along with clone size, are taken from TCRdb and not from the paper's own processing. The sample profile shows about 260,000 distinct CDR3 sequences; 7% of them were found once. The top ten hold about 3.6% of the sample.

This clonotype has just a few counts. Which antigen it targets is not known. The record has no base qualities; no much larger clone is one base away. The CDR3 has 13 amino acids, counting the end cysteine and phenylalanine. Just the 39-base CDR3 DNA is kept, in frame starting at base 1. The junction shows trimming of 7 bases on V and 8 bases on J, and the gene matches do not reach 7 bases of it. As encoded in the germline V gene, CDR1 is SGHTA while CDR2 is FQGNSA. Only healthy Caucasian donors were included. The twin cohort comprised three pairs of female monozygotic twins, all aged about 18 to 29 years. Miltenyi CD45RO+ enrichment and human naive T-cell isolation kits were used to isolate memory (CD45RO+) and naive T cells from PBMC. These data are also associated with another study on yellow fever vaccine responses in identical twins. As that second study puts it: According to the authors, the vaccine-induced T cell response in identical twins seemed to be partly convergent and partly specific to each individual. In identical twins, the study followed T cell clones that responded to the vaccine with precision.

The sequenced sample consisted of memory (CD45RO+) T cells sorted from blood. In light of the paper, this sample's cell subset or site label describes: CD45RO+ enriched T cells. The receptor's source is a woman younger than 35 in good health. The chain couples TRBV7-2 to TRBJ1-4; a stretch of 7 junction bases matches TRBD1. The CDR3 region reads CASKTGIGEKLFF. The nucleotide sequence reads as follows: TGTGCCAGCAAGACAGGGATTGGAGAAAAACTGTTTTTT.